The clone carrying this TCR beta chain was seen only a few times. What it binds is not known. Every bit of the isolated RNA underwent reverse transcription, so sequencing read expressed TCRB transcripts. Deep immunoSEQ sequencing covered naive, central memory and regulatory T cell samples. Profiled with immunoSEQ multiplex PCR; TCRdb holds only in-frame clones, not every one. The sample yields about 290,000 clones, 8% seen once. This sample stems from a study of beta chain features in type 1 diabetes. Across the study: Cell yields, age and gender were similar between patients and healthy donors. Study-level points and caveats: Amplification by PCR could prefer shorter templates, with the same effect in patients and controls. Within patients, naive, central memory and Treg TCRB repertoires seemed more similar than within healthy donors.

CDR3 length equals 18 residues. V lost 6 bases and J lost 10, with 31 bases in between. Germline loops: CDR1 SGHAT, CDR2 FQNNGV. The chain links TRBV11-2 to TRBJ2-1; the D gene could be TRBD1 or TRBD2 (5 bases each). The sample consisted of central memory CD4+ T cells from blood. This TCR was sampled from a woman aged 18-29 years in good health. For the CDR3, the DNA is TGTGCCAGCAGAAAGTACGGGACCGGGCCCGCCGGTAAGAGGGAGCAGTTCTTC. This codes for CASRKYGTGPAGKREQFF.